The following is a TCR beta chain sequence with its context. This record comes from a study of T cell changes during pregnancy in multiple sclerosis. Trimming took 1 base from V and 1 from J; bases not matched to a gene: 3. Germline-derived CDR1 and CDR2 are SNHLY and FYNNEI. The CDR3 totals 17 residues. Sequencing was performed with immunoSEQ multiplex PCR; in TCRdb, only in-frame clones are kept and a portion is missing. Here the sample spans fewer than 110,000 clones, about nine tenths being singletons. The chain combines TRBV2 with TRBJ2-5; TRBD2 agrees at 13 bases. Here the sequenced sample was peripheral blood, taken in the third trimester of pregnancy. This clonotype originated in a female donor in good health, enrolled as a control in a pregnancy study. The CDR3 DNA follows: TGTGCCAGCAGTGAAGAACTAGCGGGGGGGATCCAAGAGACCCAGTACTTC. Amino acid sequence: CASSEELAGGIQETQYF.